Listed below are T cell receptor beta chains from one sample, sequenced in a study of T-cell reconstitution after alpha-beta-depleted transplantation in children. Each CDR3 protein gets one entry after TCRdb re-called the PCR reads with MiXCR. The data contain around 600,000 distinct CDR3 sequences, under 25% of them singletons. This sample comprised PBMCs, mostly from graft donor cells, obtained 360 days after TCRalphabeta/CD19-depleted stem cell transplant. Receptors originate from a boy younger than two who had a stem cell transplant for acute myeloid leukemia, so the T cells may come from the graft donor. CDR3s include the opening cysteine and the closing phenylalanine or tryptophan. Each record gives: V gene, D gene, clone size, J gene, CDR3 protein, CDR3 DNA. D genes are given only for firm matches. Size is stated for part of the rows, as once, few or many counts, or as a class when the clone is expanded.

v_call: TRBV29-1
d_call: NA
clone_size: NA
j_call: TRBJ1-1
cdr3_aa: CSVAGRKNTEAFF
cdr3_nt: TGCAGCGTTGCTGGCAGAAAGAACACTGAAGCTTTCTTT

v_call: TRBV4-3
d_call: TRBD2
clone_size: many
j_call: TRBJ2-5
cdr3_aa: CASSQDVAGGQETQYF
cdr3_nt: TGCGCCAGCAGCCAAGATGTGGCGGGGGGCCAAGAGACCCAGTACTTC

v_call: TRBV29-1
d_call: TRBD1
clone_size: NA
j_call: TRBJ1-1
cdr3_aa: CSVERLVTGENTEAFF
cdr3_nt: TGCAGCGTTGAGAGGCTGGTTACAGGGGAGAACACTGAAGCTTTCTTT

v_call: TRBV6-5
d_call: NA
clone_size: few
j_call: TRBJ1-5
cdr3_aa: CASSYTGNGGNQPQHF
cdr3_nt: TGTGCCAGCAGTTACACAGGGAACGGAGGCAATCAGCCCCAGCATTTT

v_call: TRBV15
d_call: NA
clone_size: few
j_call: TRBJ1-2
cdr3_aa: CATSKGRVSYTF
cdr3_nt: TGTGCCACCAGCAAGGGCAGGGTTAGTTACACCTTC

v_call: TRBV6-5
d_call: NA
clone_size: many
j_call: TRBJ1-1
cdr3_aa: CASNGAITKGDTEAFF
cdr3_nt: TGTGCCAGCAACGGGGCTATAACGAAGGGGGACACTGAAGCTTTCTTT

v_call: TRBV6-2/TRBV6-3
d_call: TRBD1
clone_size: few
j_call: TRBJ2-7
cdr3_aa: CASSSGQGVYEQYF
cdr3_nt: TGTGCCAGCAGTAGCGGACAGGGGGTCTACGAGCAGTACTTC

v_call: TRBV29-1
d_call: NA
clone_size: many
j_call: TRBJ2-3
cdr3_aa: CSVVGPNTDTQYF
cdr3_nt: TGCAGCGTTGTCGGGCCTAACACAGATACGCAGTATTTT

v_call: TRBV20-1
d_call: NA
clone_size: many
j_call: TRBJ2-5
cdr3_aa: CSSLLPGSMETQYF
cdr3_nt: TGCAGTTCCTTACTTCCCGGGTCCATGGAGACCCAGTACTTC

v_call: TRBV4-3
d_call: NA
clone_size: NA
j_call: TRBJ2-3
cdr3_aa: CASSQETGLPDTQYF
cdr3_nt: TGCGCCAGCAGCCAAGAAACAGGGTTACCCGATACGCAGTATTTT

v_call: TRBV6-6
d_call: NA
clone_size: many
j_call: TRBJ1-6
cdr3_aa: CATRFLRDSPLHF
cdr3_nt: TGTGCCACCCGTTTCCTCAGGGACTCACCCCTCCACTTT

v_call: TRBV4-3
d_call: TRBD1
clone_size: many
j_call: TRBJ1-5
cdr3_aa: CASSQDRGYQPQHF
cdr3_nt: TGCGCCAGCAGCCAAGACAGGGGGTATCAGCCCCAGCATTTT

v_call: TRBV12-3/TRBV12-4
d_call: NA
clone_size: many
j_call: TRBJ2-1
cdr3_aa: CASSPDEAYNEQFF
cdr3_nt: TGTGCCAGCAGTCCGGACGAGGCCTACAATGAGCAGTTCTTC

v_call: TRBV7-6
d_call: TRBD1
clone_size: NA
j_call: TRBJ2-1
cdr3_aa: CASSLVPDRGYEQFF
cdr3_nt: TGTGCCAGCAGCTTAGTTCCGGACAGGGGCTATGAGCAGTTCTTC

v_call: TRBV5-1
d_call: TRBD1
clone_size: many
j_call: TRBJ2-2
cdr3_aa: CASSWGQATGELFF
cdr3_nt: TGCGCCAGCAGCTGGGGACAGGCGACCGGGGAGCTGTTTTTT

v_call: TRBV4-3
d_call: NA
clone_size: NA
j_call: TRBJ1-1
cdr3_aa: CASSRLQGMNTEAFF
cdr3_nt: TGCGCCAGCAGCCGACTTCAGGGGATGAACACTGAAGCTTTCTTT

v_call: TRBV11-2
d_call: TRBD2
clone_size: many
j_call: TRBJ2-7
cdr3_aa: CASRPTSGLAYEQYF
cdr3_nt: TGTGCCAGCCGCCCTACTTCGGGACTAGCCTACGAGCAGTACTTC

v_call: TRBV10-3
d_call: NA
clone_size: few
j_call: TRBJ2-3
cdr3_aa: CAISAGGTDTQYF
cdr3_nt: TGTGCCATCAGTGCCGGGGGCACAGATACGCAGTATTTT

v_call: TRBV6-1
d_call: TRBD1
clone_size: NA
j_call: TRBJ2-1
cdr3_aa: CASPRDRGFGGYNEQFF
cdr3_nt: TGTGCCAGCCCCAGGGACAGGGGTTTTGGGGGCTACAATGAGCAGTTCTTC

v_call: TRBV7-2
d_call: NA
clone_size: NA
j_call: TRBJ1-1
cdr3_aa: CASSLTQHTEAFF
cdr3_nt: TGTGCCAGCAGCTTAACCCAGCACACTGAAGCTTTCTTT

v_call: TRBV12-3/TRBV12-4
d_call: NA
clone_size: few
j_call: TRBJ2-7
cdr3_aa: CASSLRANEQYF
cdr3_nt: TGTGCCAGCAGTTTAAGGGCGAATGAGCAGTACTTC

v_call: TRBV20-1
d_call: TRBD1
clone_size: NA
j_call: TRBJ1-5
cdr3_aa: CSARWTGAGDQPQHF
cdr3_nt: TGCAGTGCTAGGTGGACAGGGGCTGGGGATCAGCCCCAGCATTTT

v_call: TRBV7-8
d_call: NA
clone_size: NA
j_call: TRBJ2-4
cdr3_aa: CASSLAGGLVAKNIQYF
cdr3_nt: TGTGCCAGCAGCTTAGCTGGAGGTCTAGTAGCCAAAAACATTCAGTACTTC

v_call: TRBV20-1
d_call: TRBD1
clone_size: NA
j_call: TRBJ2-4
cdr3_aa: CSASQGMTGNIQYF
cdr3_nt: TGCAGTGCTTCACAGGGGATGACGGGGAACATTCAGTACTTC

v_call: TRBV6-1
d_call: NA
clone_size: few
j_call: TRBJ1-1
cdr3_aa: CASRATPVGLNTEAFF
cdr3_nt: TGTGCCAGCAGAGCGACACCGGTGGGGTTAAACACTGAAGCTTTCTTT

v_call: TRBV5-1
d_call: NA
clone_size: few
j_call: TRBJ2-5
cdr3_aa: CASSLEVAETQYF
cdr3_nt: TGCGCCAGCAGCTTGGAGGTGGCCGAAACCCAGTACTTC

v_call: TRBV12-5
d_call: NA
clone_size: few
j_call: TRBJ1-6
cdr3_aa: CASGSRGLLHF
cdr3_nt: TGTGCTAGTGGTTCCCGGGGGCTCCTCCACTTT

v_call: TRBV6-5
d_call: TRBD2
clone_size: few
j_call: TRBJ2-1
cdr3_aa: CASSYATFETGGPFEQFF
cdr3_nt: TGTGCCAGCAGTTACGCAACCTTCGAAACGGGGGGGCCTTTTGAGCAGTTCTTC

v_call: TRBV9
d_call: NA
clone_size: NA
j_call: TRBJ1-1
cdr3_aa: CASSVGGGEAFF
cdr3_nt: TGTGCCAGCAGCGTTGGGGGTGGTGAAGCTTTCTTT

v_call: TRBV29-1
d_call: TRBD2
clone_size: many
j_call: TRBJ2-2
cdr3_aa: CSATPRVGGGPGANTGELFF
cdr3_nt: TGCAGCGCCACCCCCAGGGTAGGCGGGGGGCCTGGTGCGAACACCGGGGAGCTGTTTTTT

v_call: TRBV24-1
d_call: TRBD2
clone_size: few
j_call: TRBJ2-1
cdr3_aa: CATSDYGTSGGPSYNEQFF
cdr3_nt: TGTGCCACCAGTGATTATGGGACTAGCGGGGGGCCGTCCTACAATGAGCAGTTCTTC

v_call: TRBV20-1
d_call: NA
clone_size: many
j_call: TRBJ1-6
cdr3_aa: CSAWDLNSPLHF
cdr3_nt: TGCAGTGCCTGGGACTTGAATTCACCCCTCCACTTT

v_call: TRBV20-1
d_call: NA
clone_size: NA
j_call: TRBJ1-2
cdr3_aa: CRGDLANYGYTF
cdr3_nt: TGCAGGGGGGACTTAGCTAACTATGGCTACACCTTC

v_call: TRBV7-6
d_call: TRBD2
clone_size: NA
j_call: TRBJ2-3
cdr3_aa: CASSLGPTSGVGTDTQYF
cdr3_nt: TGTGCCAGCAGCTTAGGCCCCACTAGCGGGGTTGGCACAGATACGCAGTATTTT

v_call: TRBV6-5
d_call: NA
clone_size: many
j_call: TRBJ2-7
cdr3_aa: CASSYSLGLGYEQYF
cdr3_nt: TGTGCCAGCAGTTACTCGCTGGGATTGGGCTACGAGCAGTACTTC

v_call: TRBV13
d_call: NA
clone_size: few
j_call: TRBJ2-3
cdr3_aa: CASAFDRRSTDTQYF
cdr3_nt: TGTGCCAGCGCTTTCGACAGGAGGAGCACAGATACGCAGTATTTT

v_call: TRBV9
d_call: NA
clone_size: NA
j_call: TRBJ1-5
cdr3_aa: CASSGIEDSNQPQHF
cdr3_nt: TGTGCCAGCAGCGGTATCGAGGATAGCAATCAGCCCCAGCATTTT

v_call: TRBV4-2
d_call: NA
clone_size: many
j_call: TRBJ2-5
cdr3_aa: CASSQGGGDYPQYF
cdr3_nt: TGTGCCAGCAGCCAAGGCGGTGGGGATTATCCCCAGTACTTC

v_call: TRBV20-1
d_call: TRBD1
clone_size: NA
j_call: TRBJ2-3
cdr3_aa: CSATPRTGGWWAQYF
cdr3_nt: TGCAGTGCTACCCCGAGGACAGGGGGCTGGTGGGCGCAGTATTTT

v_call: TRBV12-3/TRBV12-4
d_call: NA
clone_size: NA
j_call: TRBJ2-5
cdr3_aa: CASSFANRGSTQETQYF
cdr3_nt: TGTGCCAGCAGTTTTGCCAACCGGGGGTCCACCCAAGAGACCCAGTACTTC

v_call: TRBV20-1
d_call: NA
clone_size: many
j_call: TRBJ2-7
cdr3_aa: CSAPHSGQPLEQYF
cdr3_nt: TGCAGTGCTCCCCATTCTGGGCAGCCCCTGGAGCAGTACTTC

v_call: TRBV6-2/TRBV6-3
d_call: TRBD1
clone_size: many
j_call: TRBJ1-5
cdr3_aa: CASSRGTGHHQPQHF
cdr3_nt: TGTGCCAGCAGTCGCGGGACAGGACATCATCAGCCCCAGCATTTT

v_call: TRBV28
d_call: NA
clone_size: few
j_call: TRBJ2-1
cdr3_aa: CASSPSSGNEQFF
cdr3_nt: TGTGCCAGCAGTCCGTCCTCGGGCAATGAGCAGTTCTTC

v_call: TRBV6-1
d_call: TRBD2
clone_size: few
j_call: TRBJ2-3
cdr3_aa: CASRIDWTSFDTQYF
cdr3_nt: TGTGCCAGCAGGATAGACTGGACTAGCTTCGATACGCAGTATTTT

v_call: TRBV12-3/TRBV12-4
d_call: NA
clone_size: few
j_call: TRBJ2-4
cdr3_aa: CASSPGRKNIQYF
cdr3_nt: TGTGCCAGCAGTCCGGGACGGAAAAACATTCAGTACTTC

v_call: TRBV7-2
d_call: TRBD2
clone_size: NA
j_call: TRBJ2-3
cdr3_aa: CASSLAGTSGGLDTQYF
cdr3_nt: TGTGCCAGCAGCTTAGCGGGGACTAGCGGGGGGTTGGATACGCAGTATTTT

v_call: TRBV12-2
d_call: NA
clone_size: once
j_call: TRBJ2-7
cdr3_aa: CASRFTLQGFCSYEQYF
cdr3_nt: TGTGCAAGTCGCTTTACGCTCCAGGGGTTTTGCTCCTACGAGCAGTACTTC

v_call: TRBV20-1
d_call: TRBD2
clone_size: many
j_call: TRBJ2-3
cdr3_aa: CSARTSGDTDTQYF
cdr3_nt: TGCAGTGCTAGGACTAGCGGCGACACAGATACGCAGTATTTT

v_call: TRBV28
d_call: NA
clone_size: NA
j_call: TRBJ1-5
cdr3_aa: CASSPYRKDQPQHF
cdr3_nt: TGTGCCAGCAGCCCATACCGGAAGGATCAGCCCCAGCATTTT

v_call: TRBV7-2
d_call: TRBD1
clone_size: NA
j_call: TRBJ2-2
cdr3_aa: CASSLTRGHTNTGELFF
cdr3_nt: TGTGCCAGCAGCTTAACCAGGGGGCACACGAACACCGGGGAGCTGTTTTTT

v_call: TRBV20-1
d_call: NA
clone_size: NA
j_call: TRBJ1-4
cdr3_aa: CSARDAGTSQNEKLFF
cdr3_nt: TGCAGTGCTAGAGATGCAGGGACAAGCCAGAATGAAAAACTGTTTTTT

v_call: TRBV11-2
d_call: NA
clone_size: many
j_call: TRBJ2-4
cdr3_aa: CASSLEAIQYF
cdr3_nt: TGTGCCAGCAGCTTAGAGGCCATTCAGTACTTC

v_call: TRBV5-1
d_call: NA
clone_size: many
j_call: TRBJ1-5
cdr3_aa: CASSLERNQPQHF
cdr3_nt: TGCGCCAGCAGCTTGGAGCGCAATCAGCCCCAGCATTTT

v_call: TRBV6-5
d_call: NA
clone_size: NA
j_call: TRBJ2-3
cdr3_aa: CASSYHPGRKDTQYF
cdr3_nt: TGTGCCAGCAGTTACCACCCGGGCAGGAAAGATACGCAGTATTTT

v_call: TRBV5-8
d_call: TRBD2
clone_size: NA
j_call: TRBJ2-4
cdr3_aa: CASSLGLAATAKNIQYF
cdr3_nt: TGTGCCAGCAGCCTCGGACTAGCGGCGACAGCCAAAAACATTCAGTACTTC

v_call: TRBV10-3
d_call: NA
clone_size: NA
j_call: TRBJ1-2
cdr3_aa: CAISEGPMLEGYGYTF
cdr3_nt: TGTGCCATCAGTGAAGGCCCCATGTTGGAAGGCTATGGCTACACCTTC

v_call: TRBV5-1
d_call: TRBD1
clone_size: NA
j_call: TRBJ1-1
cdr3_aa: CASSLRGLDTEAFF
cdr3_nt: TGCGCCAGCAGCTTGAGGGGGCTGGACACTGAAGCTTTCTTT

v_call: TRBV29-1
d_call: TRBD2
clone_size: many
j_call: TRBJ2-1
cdr3_aa: CSVDSERGDYDEQFF
cdr3_nt: TGCAGCGTTGATTCCGAGCGGGGGGATTACGATGAGCAGTTCTTC

v_call: TRBV6-2/TRBV6-3
d_call: NA
clone_size: NA
j_call: TRBJ1-2
cdr3_aa: CASSLDDRSFYGYTF
cdr3_nt: TGTGCCAGCAGTCTAGACGACAGGTCTTTCTATGGCTACACCTTC